This TCR beta chain was identified in a study of cytomegalovirus exposure and HLA in healthy donors. A multiplex PCR was run with 60 Vbeta primers and 13 Jbeta primers. Repertoires were generated with immunoSEQ multiplex PCR, while TCRdb's copy carries only in-frame clones and drops some. The data show about 270,000 clones, roughly 88% seen once. General observations from the study: Previous analysis showed most TCR beta V segments were productive about 87% or about 30% of the time. Reportedly, cytomegalovirus status was diagnosed with high sensitivity and specificity.

J was trimmed by 0 bases and V by 3 bases; bases with no gene match: 5. This CDR3 spans 16 amino acids. The V gene's germline CDR1 is LNHDA and CDR2 SQIVND (reference sequence). This clone has a single count. Its target is not known. V is TRBV19 and J is TRBJ1-3, with TRBD1 matching over 7 bases. The sequence came from a man in his forties in good health and CMV-seropositive. Input material: PBMCs. Here the CDR3 reads CASSMFTGASGNTIYF. The CDR3 region has the DNA TGTGCCAGTAGTATGTTCACAGGGGCCTCTGGAAACACCATATATTTT.